This is a list of T cell receptor beta chains from one sample in a study of T cell repertoires in breast cancer. MiXCR, run by TCRdb on the emulsion pairing reads, gives a single entry per CDR3 protein. The repertoire has roughly 38,000 distinct CDR3 sequences, 45% to 50% of them found once; the top ten carry around three fifths. The sample taken for sequencing was CD8+ T cells. All receptors derive from a pool of human donors with breast cancer or a healthy control (not recorded which). CDR3s include the opening cysteine and the closing phenylalanine or tryptophan. Each record gives: V gene, J gene, D gene, clone size, CDR3 DNA, CDR3 protein. The D gene is left open where the match is weak. A row's size may be missing; if present it is once, few, many or a size class.

TRBV6-1,TRBJ2-7,.,many,TGTGCCAGCACAGACAGCTACGAGCAGTACTTC,CASTDSYEQYF
TRBV7-3,TRBJ2-3,.,.,TGTGCCAGCAGCTTAATGAATGTAGGGGCAGATACGCAGTATTTT,CASSLMNVGADTQYF
TRBV6-5,TRBJ1-1,TRBD1,few,TGTGCCAGCAGTTACTCGTCAGGGGGGGGGACTGAAGCTTTCTTT,CASSYSSGGGTEAFF
TRBV5-4,TRBJ2-5,.,few,TGTGCCAGCAGCTTGTTTCAGGGAACGACCCAAGAGACCCAGTACTTC,CASSLFQGTTQETQYF
TRBV2,TRBJ2-4,.,.,TGTGCCAGCAGTGAATATCAGGGTTTCGAAAACATTCAGTACTTC,CASSEYQGFENIQYF
TRBV14,TRBJ1-1,.,few,TGTGCCAGCACCCAATTGCCGGGTGGCACTGAAGCTTTCTTT,CASTQLPGGTEAFF
TRBV3-1,TRBJ2-1,.,.,TGTGCCAGCAGCCAATCGGGCGGGCGCTTCAGGTTCTTC,CASSQSGGRFRFF
TRBV20-1,TRBJ2-1,.,many,TGCAGTGCTAGTCCCTACGGAGATGAGCAGTTCTTC,CSASPYGDEQFF
TRBV7-9,TRBJ2-7,.,.,TGTGCCACCCAGGGACGGGGGAGCTCCTACGCGCAGTACTTC,CATQGRGSSYAQYF
TRBV2,TRBJ1-1,.,few,TGTGCCAGCAGTGATATAAGGCAGCAAGCTTTCTTT,CASSDIRQQAFF
TRBV27,TRBJ1-1,.,few,TGTGCCAGCGGAGAATGGGGACAGAACACTGAAGCTTTCTTT,CASGEWGQNTEAFF
TRBV29-1,TRBJ2-1,.,.,TGCAGCGTTGAAGAGGGCGGGAAAGGGGGCGATGAGCAGTTCTTC,CSVEEGGKGGDEQFF
TRBV7-3,TRBJ2-5,.,.,TGTGCCAGCAGCTTCTCTCCGCAAGAGACCCAGTACTTC,CASSFSPQETQYF
TRBV20-1,TRBJ2-3,.,once,TGCAGTGCTAGAGATGCGCACGACCAGACCTTAGACACAGATACGCAGTATTTT,CSARDAHDQTLDTDTQYF
TRBV12-3/TRBV12-4,TRBJ1-5,.,many,TGTGCCAGCAGTTTGGCGGGTCAGCCCCAGCATTTT,CASSLAGQPQHF
TRBV6-2/TRBV6-3,TRBJ2-1,TRBD2,.,TGTGCCGGAGGACTAGCGGGCACGCCCTACAATGAGCAGTTCTTC,CAGGLAGTPYNEQFF
TRBV27,TRBJ2-2,.,few,TGTGCCAGCAGTTTAGGGACTCGAGGGTATGACGGGGAGCTGTTTTTT,CASSLGTRGYDGELFF
TRBV12-3/TRBV12-4,TRBJ1-1,TRBD1,.,TGTGCCAGCAGCTATGACAGGGGAACTGAAGCTTTCTTT,CASSYDRGTEAFF
TRBV12-3/TRBV12-4,TRBJ1-5,.,few,TGTGCCAGCAGTTTAGGAGAAAGCAATCAGCCCCAGCATTTT,CASSLGESNQPQHF
TRBV20-1,TRBJ2-1,.,.,TGCGGTGTGGATGCAGGGCGGGGATACAATGAGCAGTTCTTC,CGVDAGRGYNEQFF
TRBV4-2,TRBJ2-1,.,few,TGTGCCAGCAGCCCGTCAAGCCAGTCTAAAGACAATGAGCAGTTCTTC,CASSPSSQSKDNEQFF
TRBV6-2/TRBV6-3,TRBJ2-7,.,.,TGTGCCAGCAGTTACGCAACATTACCTCCCAGACACGAGCAGTACTTC,CASSYATLPPRHEQYF
TRBV28,TRBJ1-4,.,.,TGTGTCAGCAGTTCGGGGGGACAACAAAATGAAAAACTGTTTTTT,CVSSSGGQQNEKLFF
TRBV10-2,TRBJ2-5,.,.,TGCGCCAGCAGTGATGGTAGACCCGAGTACCAAGAGACCCAGTACTTC,CASSDGRPEYQETQYF
TRBV19,TRBJ2-1,TRBD1,.,TGTGCCAGTAGTAGATTTGTGGGACAGGGTTACAATGAGCAGTTCTTC,CASSRFVGQGYNEQFF
TRBV7-2,TRBJ1-1,.,.,TGTGCCAGCAGCTCAAGCGAGAGGGACTACCAAATGAACACTGAAGCTTTCTTT,CASSSSERDYQMNTEAFF
TRBV20-1,TRBJ1-1,TRBD1,.,TGCAGTGCGAAGAAAAGGGGGCTTAACACTGAAGCTTTCTTT,CSAKKRGLNTEAFF
TRBV4-1,TRBJ1-2,TRBD1,.,TGCGCCAGCAGCCAAGGACCAGAACAGGGGAGCTATGGCTACACCTTC,CASSQGPEQGSYGYTF
TRBV28,TRBJ2-1,TRBD2,.,TGTGCCAGCAGTTCCCTAGCGGGACTCTACAATGAGCGGTTCTTC,CASSSLAGLYNERFF
TRBV11-2,TRBJ2-7,TRBD2,.,TGTGCCAGCAGCCTCCACCCAGCGGGAAATTACGAGCAGTACTTC,CASSLHPAGNYEQYF
TRBV7-2,TRBJ1-2,.,.,TGTGCCAGCAGCCCCAGTTGGTGTGGCTACACCTTC,CASSPSWCGYTF
TRBV6-5,TRBJ1-2,.,.,TGTGCCAGCAGTTACTCGGCCAGTGGGAGCTATGGCTACACCTTC,CASSYSASGSYGYTF
TRBV12-3/TRBV12-4,TRBJ1-1,.,.,TGTGCCAGCACCCCGACTTACCGGGGTGAAGCTTTCTTT,CASTPTYRGEAFF
TRBV7-9,TRBJ1-5,TRBD1,.,TGTGCCAGCAGCTTAGGCCAGGGGGCCTTTCAGCCCCAGCATTTT,CASSLGQGAFQPQHF
TRBV2,TRBJ1-5,.,.,TGTGCCAGCAGTGAACCCCGGGGGGGCAATCAGCCCCAGCATTTT,CASSEPRGGNQPQHF
TRBV6-2/TRBV6-3,TRBJ2-7,TRBD2,.,TGTGCCAGCAGTTACTCAATGGCCGGGACTAGCGGGAGGCCCGCCTACGAGCAGTACTTC,CASSYSMAGTSGRPAYEQYF
TRBV19,TRBJ2-7,TRBD1,.,TGTGCCAGTAGTATTTCCCCGGGACAGACCTACGAGCAGTACTTC,CASSISPGQTYEQYF
TRBV20-1,TRBJ2-6,.,few,TGCAGTGCTAGAGCAGGGAGTACTGGGGCCAACGTCCTGACTTTC,CSARAGSTGANVLTF
TRBV6-1,TRBJ2-7,.,.,TGTGCCAGCAGTGAATGGGTCGGGGGCTTGTCCGAGCAGTACTTC,CASSEWVGGLSEQYF
TRBV4-1,TRBJ2-5,TRBD2,.,TGCGCCAGCAGCCAAGAGCCGGGACTAGCGACTGAGACCCAGTACTTC,CASSQEPGLATETQYF
TRBV7-4,TRBJ2-5,.,.,TGTGCCAGCAGCCGAACCGCGGGGCTCTACCTCCAAGAGACCCAGTACTTC,CASSRTAGLYLQETQYF
TRBV12-3/TRBV12-4,TRBJ2-5,.,few,TGTGCCAGCACCCTATCTGGGAGGAAAGAGACCCAGTACTTC,CASTLSGRKETQYF
TRBV12-3/TRBV12-4,TRBJ2-3,.,many,TGTGCCAGCAGTTTGGGGCCAAACGGGGATACGCAGTATTTT,CASSLGPNGDTQYF
TRBV25-1,TRBJ2-5,.,many,TGTGCCAGCAGTGAATATGAGACGGAAGAGACCCAGTACTTC,CASSEYETEETQYF
TRBV28,TRBJ2-5,.,many,TGTGCTACTCTCCAGGGAGAAGAGACCCAGTACTTC,CATLQGEETQYF
TRBV28,TRBJ2-7,.,many,TGTGCCGGTCCTCCCGGACCGACTCCCCACGAGCAGTACTTC,CAGPPGPTPHEQYF
TRBV6-5,TRBJ2-7,.,once,TGTGCCAGCAGTATTACAGGGTACTCGAGCTACGAGCAGTACTTC,CASSITGYSSYEQYF
TRBV10-3,TRBJ2-3,.,.,TGTGCCATCAGCTTACAGGGCGCGGGGGGCACAGATACGCAGTATTTT,CAISLQGAGGTDTQYF
TRBV9,TRBJ1-3,TRBD1,.,TGTGCCAGCAGCTTCACCGACAGGGCGGCTGGAAACACCATATATTTT,CASSFTDRAAGNTIYF
TRBV29-1,TRBJ2-5,TRBD1,few,TGCAGCGTCTTTTTCACCCGGGACAGGGTGGACTTC,CSVFFTRDRVDF
TRBV12-3/TRBV12-4,TRBJ2-1,TRBD2,.,TGTGCCAGCAAAGTAGCGGGGGGCTTCAATGAGCAGTTCTTC,CASKVAGGFNEQFF
TRBV2,TRBJ2-1,.,.,TGTGCCAGCAGTGAAACTAGTGAGCAGTTCTTC,CASSETSEQFF
TRBV7-2,TRBJ1-3,.,.,TGTGCCAGCAGCTTACCCCCAGGGGACTCTGGAAACACCGTATATTTT,CASSLPPGDSGNTVYF
TRBV2,TRBJ1-1,.,.,TGTGCCAGCATCCCAGAACATATGAACACTGAAGCTTTCTTT,CASIPEHMNTEAFF
TRBV7-2,TRBJ1-5,.,once,TGTGCCAGCAGCACCTCAGGGGTTTATAGCAATCAGCCCCAGCATTTT,CASSTSGVYSNQPQHF